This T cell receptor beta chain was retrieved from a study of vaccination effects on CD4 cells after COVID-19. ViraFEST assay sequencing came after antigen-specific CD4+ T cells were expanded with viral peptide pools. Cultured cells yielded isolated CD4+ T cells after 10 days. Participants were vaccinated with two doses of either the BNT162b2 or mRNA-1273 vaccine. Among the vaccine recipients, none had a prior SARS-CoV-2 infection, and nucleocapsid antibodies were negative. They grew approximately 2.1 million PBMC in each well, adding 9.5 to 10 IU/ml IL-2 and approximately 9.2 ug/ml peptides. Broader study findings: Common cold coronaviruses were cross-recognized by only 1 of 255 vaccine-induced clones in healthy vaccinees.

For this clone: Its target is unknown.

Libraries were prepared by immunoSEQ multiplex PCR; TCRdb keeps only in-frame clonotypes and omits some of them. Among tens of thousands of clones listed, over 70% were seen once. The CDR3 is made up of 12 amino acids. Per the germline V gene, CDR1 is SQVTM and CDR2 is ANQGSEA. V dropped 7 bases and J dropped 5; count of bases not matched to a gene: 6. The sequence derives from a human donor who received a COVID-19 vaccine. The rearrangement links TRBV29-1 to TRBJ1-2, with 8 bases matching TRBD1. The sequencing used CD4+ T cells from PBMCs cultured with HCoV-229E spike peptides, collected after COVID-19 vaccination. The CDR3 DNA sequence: TGCAGCGCCGGAAGACAGGGGTATGGCTACACCTTC. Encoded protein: CSAGRQGYGYTF.